A single sample gave rise to the 24 T cell receptor beta chains below, sequenced in a study of blood T cell repertoires in COVID-19. Repertoires were generated with immunoSEQ multiplex PCR, while TCRdb's copy carries only in-frame clones and drops some. This sample has 240,000 or so clones, with approximately 90% found just once. The sample consisted of PBMCs or T cells enriched from blood (not recorded which). Receptors were obtained from a man aged 50-60 years who had been exposed to COVID-19.

The CDR3 nucleotides are TGTGCCAGCAGCTTACCAGGTCAAGAGACCCAGTACTTC. It specifies CASSLPGQETQYF. The chain has TRBV7-3 and TRBJ2-5; no reliable D call. V shed 2 bases and J shed 2 bases, with 6 bases lying between them. Germline V gives CDR1 SGHTA, CDR2 FQGTGA. The CDR3 length is 13 residues.

The rearrangement links TRBV10-2 to TRBJ2-1; 7 bases fit TRBD2. Germline V gene sequence: CDR1 WSHSY, CDR2 SAAADI. This CDR3 comprises 16 residues. The ends lost 0 bases at V and 3 bases at J; junction bases unmatched: 5. In DNA, the CDR3 is TGCGCCAGCAGTGAGTCGCGGCGGGGGTACTACAATGAGCAGTTCTTC. Translating it yields CASSESRRGYYNEQFF.

The V call is TRBV25-1, the J call TRBJ2-1; possible D gene TRBD1, 5 bases. This CDR3 has 14 amino acids. The germline gives CDR1 MGHDK, CDR2 SYGVNS. V dropped 6 bases and J dropped 9 bases, with 18 bases sitting between them. The CDR3 reads CASSTSRGASEQFF. CDR3 nucleotides: TGTGCCAGCAGCACATCACGTGGGGCAAGTGAGCAGTTCTTC.

The rearrangement links TRBV10-3 to TRBJ2-4; 7 nucleotides line up with TRBD2. Trimming cost V 4 bases and J 2 bases; bases outside gene matches: 8. The CDR3 runs to 16 residues. Germline V gives CDR1 ENHRY, CDR2 SYGVKD. The CDR3 is CAISAGEGGSKNIQYF. The CDR3 coding sequence is TGTGCCATCAGTGCTGGCGAGGGAGGGTCCAAAAACATTCAGTACTTC.

The chain links TRBV11-3 to TRBJ2-1; 10 nucleotides align to TRBD1. CDR3 size: 17 residues. In germline, CDR1 is SGHNT, CDR2 YENEEA. With 1 base clipped from V and 7 bases from J, the junction kept 10 bases outside the gene matches. The CDR3 here is CASSLGWDRGGGNEQFF. DNA of the CDR3: TGTGCCAGCAGCTTAGGGTGGGACAGGGGAGGGGGTAATGAGCAGTTCTTC.

The J gene is TRBJ2-1, the V gene TRBV11-2; D ambiguous. V lost 0 bases and J 5 bases, leaving 5 bases between the germline ends. Germline-derived CDR1 and CDR2 are SGHAT and FQNNGV. The CDR3 runs 13 residues. The CDR3 loop reads CASSLDRNNEQFF. The CDR3 DNA sequence: TGTGCCAGCAGCTTAGACAGAAACAATGAGCAGTTCTTC.

The chain employs TRBV19 and TRBJ1-3; D is undetermined. The CDR3 is made up of 13 amino acids. Germline lookup yields CDR1 LNHDA and CDR2 SQIVND (reference sequence). Trimming left V 4 bases short and J 0 bases short, with 4 bases between. In DNA, the CDR3 is TGTGCCAGTAGTACCTTCTCTGGAAACACCATATATTTT. Translating gives CASSTFSGNTIYF. Filled out from reference TRBV19 and TRBJ1-3, the complete variable domain reads DGGITQSPKYLFRKEGQNVTLSCEQNLNHDAMYWYRQDPGQGLRLIYYSQIVNDFQKGDIAEGYSVSREKKESFPLTVTSAQKNPTAFYLCASSTFSGNTIYFGEGSWLTVV.

The chain uses TRBV7-8 and TRBJ2-2; TRBD2 matches 12 bases. Germline V gene data show CDR1 as SGHVS and CDR2 as FQNEAQ. CDR3 size: 16 residues. J lost 3 bases, V lost 5 bases, and 4 bases had no gene match. CDR3 in DNA: TGTGCCAGCAGCCCCAGACTAGCGGGAGACACCGGGGAGCTGTTTTTT. Protein sequence: CASSPRLAGDTGELFF.

The V call is TRBV5-5, the J call TRBJ1-2, with TRBD1 identical over 8 bases. Germline V lookup: CDR1 SGHKS, CDR2 YYEKEE (reference sequence). The V and J ends lost 0 bases and 1 base, in that order; junction bases with no gene match: 5. There are 16 residues in the CDR3. The CDR3 region is CASSLGGQGINYGYTF. The DNA of the CDR3 is TGTGCCAGCAGCTTGGGTGGACAGGGAATTAACTATGGCTACACCTTC.

The chain couples TRBV27 to TRBJ1-1; D is possibly TRBD1 (5 bases). The CDR3 contains 15 residues. Per the germline V gene, CDR1 is MNHEY and CDR2 is SMNVEV (reference sequence). V was pared by 3 bases and J by 1 base, with 12 bases between. Here the CDR3 DNA reads TGTGCCAGCAGTTTCAGGGAAAGGGCGAACACTGAAGCTTTCTTT. Translation: CASSFRERANTEAFF.

The chain employs TRBV18 and TRBJ1-5; D remains unclear. This CDR3 contains 13 residues. V shed 2 bases and J shed 5 bases, with 7 bases lying between them. The germline V gene has CDR1 KGHSH and CDR2 LQKENI. CDR3 DNA sequence: TGTGCCAGCTCACCAGACGGAGATCAGCCCCAGCATTTT. Translated, it gives CASSPDGDQPQHF.

The CDR3 sequence: CASSSFQGPSGNTIYF. The DNA for the CDR3 is TGTGCCAGCAGTTCCTTTCAGGGGCCCTCTGGAAACACCATATATTTT. This sequence joins TRBV9 and TRBJ1-3, with a possible D match to TRBD1 (6 bases). CDR3 length equals 16 residues. V was shortened by 5 bases and J by 0 bases, with 15 bases between the two germline ends. Germline-derived CDR1 and CDR2 are SGDLS and YYNGEE.

This rearrangement joins TRBV28 to TRBJ1-5; 7 nucleotides line up with TRBD1. With 3 bases clipped from V and 6 bases from J, the junction kept 8 bases outside the gene matches. From germline, CDR1 is MDHEN and CDR2 SYDVKM. CDR3 length: 15 amino acids. Here the CDR3 DNA reads TGTGCCAGCAGTTTGGTCACAGGGGCTGGTCAGCCCCAGCATTTT. Translation: CASSLVTGAGQPQHF.

The chain uses TRBV24-1 and TRBJ2-1, with 7 bases fitting TRBD1. This CDR3 is 18 amino acids long. Losses at the gene ends were 5 bases for V and 1 base for J; bases not matched to a gene: 13. CDR1 is KGHDR, CDR2 SFDVKD, per germline. This CDR3 reads CATSAPVGPGGSYNEQFF. The CDR3 DNA sequence: TGTGCCACCAGTGCCCCTGTAGGGCCAGGGGGATCCTACAATGAGCAGTTCTTC.

The rearrangement joins TRBV27 to TRBJ2-1, with 7 bases lining up with TRBD2. This CDR3 has 16 residues. V gave up 3 bases and J gave up 3 bases; unmatched junction bases: 8. The germline V gene has CDR1 MNHEY and CDR2 SMNVEV (reference sequence). This CDR3 is CASSFLYQRGYNEQFF. CDR3 bases: TGTGCCAGCAGTTTTTTGTACCAGCGGGGCTACAATGAGCAGTTCTTC.

This clone was observed a single time. This chain links TRBV11-3 with TRBJ2-2; D uncertain. Trimming pared 3 bases from V and 1 base from J, leaving 9 bases between. Looked up from germline, CDR1 is SGHNT and CDR2 is YENEEA. The CDR3 contains 15 residues. DNA for the CDR3: TGTGCCAGCAGCTTTCTAAGTCAGAACACCGGGGAGCTGTTTTTT. Amino acids: CASSFLSQNTGELFF.

V usage is TRBV7-2 and J usage is TRBJ2-2, with 11 bases matching TRBD1. The CDR3 length is 19 residues. The junction had 14 bases not matched to a gene; V was cut back by 6 bases and J by 2 bases. The germline CDR1 and CDR2 sequences are SGHTA and FQGNSA. CDR3 protein: CASSPGDRGWVGNTGELFF. The CDR3 nucleotides are TGTGCCAGCAGTCCCGGGGACAGGGGGTGGGTTGGTAACACCGGGGAGCTGTTTTTT.

This chain connects TRBV7-6 to TRBJ1-5, with D unresolved. The V end lost 1 base, the J end lost 0 bases, and 4 bases lay between the germline ends. CDR1 and CDR2 (germline): SGHVS, FNYEAQ. The CDR3 runs to 14 residues. The CDR3 DNA reads as TGTGCCAGCAGCTTAGGCGCTAGCAATCAGCCCCAGCATTTT. Translated: CASSLGASNQPQHF.

The chain has TRBV10-1 and TRBJ2-2, with 8 bases identical to TRBD2. V shed 10 bases, J shed 5 bases, and the junction held 12 bases outside the gene matches. CDR3 length equals 15 residues. Germline V gene sequence: CDR1 WNHNN, CDR2 SYGVQD (reference sequence). This chain's CDR3 is CAKERGTRETGELFF. In DNA, the CDR3 is TGCGCCAAGGAGAGGGGGACTAGAGAGACCGGGGAGCTGTTTTTT.

V gene TRBV10-3 combines with J gene TRBJ1-5; perhaps TRBD1 as D (5 bases). This CDR3 region has 15 residues. With 0 bases removed from V and 0 bases from J, the gap between germline ends came to 6 bases. Per germline, CDR1 ENHRY and CDR2 SYGVKD. The CDR3 bases are TGTGCCATCAGTGAGTCAGGGGCTAGCAATCAGCCCCAGCATTTT. Translation gives CAISESGASNQPQHF.

This rearrangement joins TRBV28 to TRBJ1-1; 7 bases are a match to TRBD1. From germline, CDR1 is MDHEN and CDR2 SYDVKM. There are 15 residues in the CDR3. V gave up 5 bases and J gave up 1 base; unmatched junction bases: 7. The CDR3 bases are TGTGCCAGCAGTCAATGGACAGGCGAGAACACTGAAGCTTTCTTT. This encodes CASSQWTGENTEAFF.

The chain carries TRBV24-1 and TRBJ1-5; a possible D gene is TRBD1 (6 bases). Per germline, CDR1 KGHDR and CDR2 SFDVKD. With 2 bases removed from V and 10 bases from J, the gap between germline ends came to 17 bases. CDR3 length: 15 amino acids. The CDR3 nucleotides are TGTGCCACCAGTGATTCTAGGGGGGGTGGGGAACCCCAGCATTTT. It is translated as CATSDSRGGGEPQHF.

This clone was seen a few times. This chain joins TRBV2 and TRBJ1-6; D call uncertain. Trimming left V 5 bases short and J 10 bases short, with 15 bases between. Per germline, CDR1 SNHLY and CDR2 FYNNEI. CDR3 length: 14 residues. The CDR3 nucleotides are TGTGCCAGCAGTTTTCTCCTGACGGGGTCACCCCTCCACTTT. This codes for CASSFLLTGSPLHF. Full variable domain (outside the CDR3, taken from reference TRBV2 and TRBJ1-6): EPEVTQTPSHQVTQMGQEVILRCVPISNHLYFYWYRQILGQKVEFLVSFYNNEISEKSEIFDDQFSVERPDGSNFTLKIRSTKLEDSAMYFCASSFLLTGSPLHFGNGTRLTVT.

This chain uses TRBV5-4 with TRBJ2-2, with 10 bases fitting TRBD1. V gave up 0 bases and J gave up 6 bases; unmatched junction bases: 5. This CDR3 region has 16 residues. From germline, CDR1 is SGHNT and CDR2 YYREEE (reference sequence). The CDR3 coding sequence is TGTGCCAGCAGCTTGGCGTTGGGACAGGGGTCCGGGGAGCTGTTTTTT. Translated: CASSLALGQGSGELFF.